These T cell receptor beta chains were read from a single sample in a study of shared T cell receptors in the human thymus. Sequenced by immunoSEQ multiplex PCR; TCRdb stores in-frame clones only, minus some. The sample contains 450,000 to 650,000 clones, around 78% of which appear only once. This sample was shared with a second study, whose subject was human thymus T cells.

The sequenced material came from thymocytes. These receptors originate from a boy under two years old with a congenital heart defect. Each CDR3 is given with its conserved first and last residue. The D gene is left open where the match is weak. The size entry is marked missing in some rows and otherwise reads once, few, many or a size class.

D,V,J,size,DNA,CDR3
TRBD1,TRBV5-6,TRBJ2-7,-,TGTGCCAGCAGCACCAGACAGGGGGTGACCTACGAGCAGTACTTC,CASSTRQGVTYEQYF
-,TRBV4-3,TRBJ1-1,-,TGCGCCAGCAGCCAAGAAATCCGGGAGGGTGAAGCTTTCTTT,CASSQEIREGEAFF
TRBD2,TRBV10-1,TRBJ2-3,-,TGCGCCAGCAGCCCCAGGACTAGCGGGAGTGTCGCAGATACGCAGTATTTT,CASSPRTSGSVADTQYF
-,TRBV4-1,TRBJ2-2,-,TGCGCCAGCAGCCAAGATAACGGGAGCGCCGGGGAGCTGTTTTTT,CASSQDNGSAGELFF
-,TRBV5-6,TRBJ1-2,-,TGTGCCAGCAGCTACCCCTCGAGCGTTTCAGGGTACAGGTCTGGCTACACCTTC,CASSYPSSVSGYRSGYTF
TRBD1,TRBV7-9,TRBJ1-1,-,TGTGCCAGCAGCTTAGCCCTGGGACAGGGTACTGAAGCTTTCTTT,CASSLALGQGTEAFF
-,TRBV27,TRBJ1-2,-,TGTGCCAGCAGTTTATCAGGGGACTATGGCTACACCTTC,CASSLSGDYGYTF
TRBD2,TRBV2,TRBJ2-5,-,TGTGCCAGCAGATCTCCGGGACTAGCGGCTCAAGAGACCCAGTACTTC,CASRSPGLAAQETQYF
-,TRBV30,TRBJ2-7,-,TGTGCCTGGAGAGGGGGTTTGGACGAGCAGTACTTC,CAWRGGLDEQYF
-,TRBV4-2,TRBJ2-3,-,TGTGCCAGCAGTCCCAGGCAGGGGAAAGATACGCAGTATTTT,CASSPRQGKDTQYF
-,TRBV28,TRBJ2-7,-,TGTGCCAGCAGTGTTACTGACAGGGACTCTAGCGGGTTTAGCTCCTACGAGCAGTACTTC,CASSVTDRDSSGFSSYEQYF
-,TRBV12-2,TRBJ2-1,-,TGTGCAAGTCGCTTACCGACTAGCGGGTGGAATGAGCAGTTCTTC,CASRLPTSGWNEQFF
-,TRBV19,TRBJ1-1,-,TGTGCCAGTAGTATAGATTTAGGGGCGGGACGGAGGATTGAAGCTTTCTTT,CASSIDLGAGRRIEAFF
TRBD1,TRBV5-1,TRBJ2-3,-,TGCGCCAGCAGTTGGCGACAGGGTGGGATCCTCGGGCGCACAGATACGCAGTATTTT,CASSWRQGGILGRTDTQYF
TRBD2,TRBV29-1,TRBJ2-4,-,TGCAGCGTTGAAGCGTGGCTAGCGGGAGGGCCCAAAAACATTCAGTACTTC,CSVEAWLAGGPKNIQYF
-,TRBV19,TRBJ1-5,-,TGTGCCAGTAGTATGCAGGGGTATAGCAATCAGCCCCAGCATTTT,CASSMQGYSNQPQHF
-,TRBV7-2,TRBJ1-1,once,TGTGCCAGCAGCTTGGGAACGGGAAGCCACACTGAAGCTTTCTTT,CASSLGTGSHTEAFF
-,TRBV7-9,TRBJ2-7,-,TGTGCCAGCAGCCCAGGACACCCCTGGGAGCAGTACTTC,CASSPGHPWEQYF
TRBD2,TRBV7-3,TRBJ2-7,-,TGTGCCAGCAGCTTAAGGGGGGGTAGCAGATCCTACGAGCAGTACTTC,CASSLRGGSRSYEQYF